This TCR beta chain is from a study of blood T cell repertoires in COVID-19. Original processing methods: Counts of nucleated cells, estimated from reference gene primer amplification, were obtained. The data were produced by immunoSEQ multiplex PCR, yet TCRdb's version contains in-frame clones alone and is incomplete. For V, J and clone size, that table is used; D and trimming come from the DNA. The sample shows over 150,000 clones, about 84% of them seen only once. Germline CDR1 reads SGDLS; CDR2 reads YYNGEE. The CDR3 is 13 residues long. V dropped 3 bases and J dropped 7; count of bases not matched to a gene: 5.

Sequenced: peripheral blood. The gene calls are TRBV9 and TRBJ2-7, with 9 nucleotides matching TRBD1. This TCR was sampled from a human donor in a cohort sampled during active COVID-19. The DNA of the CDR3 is TGTGCCAGCAGCGGGGACAGGGCGGGTGAGCAGTACTTC. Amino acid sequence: CASSGDRAGEQYF. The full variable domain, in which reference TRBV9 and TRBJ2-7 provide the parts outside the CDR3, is DSGVTQTPKHLITATGQRVTLRCSPRSGDLSVYWYQQSLDQGLQFLIQYYNGEERAKGNILERFSAQQFPDLHSELNLSSLELGDSALYFCASSGDRAGEQYFGPGTRLTVT.